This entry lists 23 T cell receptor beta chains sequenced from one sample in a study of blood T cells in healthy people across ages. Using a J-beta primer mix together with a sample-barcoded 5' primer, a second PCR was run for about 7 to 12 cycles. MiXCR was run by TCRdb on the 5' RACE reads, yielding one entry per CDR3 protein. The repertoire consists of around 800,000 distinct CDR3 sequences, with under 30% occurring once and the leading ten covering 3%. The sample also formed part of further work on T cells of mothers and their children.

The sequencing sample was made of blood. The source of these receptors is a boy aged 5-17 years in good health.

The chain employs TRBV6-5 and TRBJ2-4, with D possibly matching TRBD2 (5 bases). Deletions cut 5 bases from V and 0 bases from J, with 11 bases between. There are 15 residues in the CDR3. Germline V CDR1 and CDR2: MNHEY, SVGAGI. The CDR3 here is CASSRDGVAKNIQYF. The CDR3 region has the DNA TGTGCCAGCAGTCGAGACGGGGTAGCCAAAAACATTCAGTACTTC.

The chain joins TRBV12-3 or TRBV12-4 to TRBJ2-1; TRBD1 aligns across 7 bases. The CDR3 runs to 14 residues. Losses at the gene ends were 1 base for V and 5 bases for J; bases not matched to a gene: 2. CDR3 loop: CASSLGTGHNEQFF. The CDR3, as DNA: TGTGCCAGCAGTTTAGGGACAGGCCACAATGAGCAGTTCTTC.

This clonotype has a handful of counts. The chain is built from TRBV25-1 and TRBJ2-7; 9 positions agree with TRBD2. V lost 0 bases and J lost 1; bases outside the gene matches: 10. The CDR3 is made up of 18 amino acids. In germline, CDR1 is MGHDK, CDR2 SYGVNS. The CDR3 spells CASSEYGSGGDLSYEQYF. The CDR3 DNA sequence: TGTGCCAGCAGTGAATACGGTAGCGGGGGAGACCTGTCCTACGAGCAGTACTTC.

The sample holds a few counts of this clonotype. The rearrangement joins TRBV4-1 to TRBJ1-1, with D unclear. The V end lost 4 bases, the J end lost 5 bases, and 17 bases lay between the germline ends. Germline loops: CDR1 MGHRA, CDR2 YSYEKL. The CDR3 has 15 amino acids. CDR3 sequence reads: CASSPISLKSTEAFF. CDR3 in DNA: TGCGCCAGCAGCCCGATAAGTTTGAAGTCGACTGAAGCTTTCTTT.

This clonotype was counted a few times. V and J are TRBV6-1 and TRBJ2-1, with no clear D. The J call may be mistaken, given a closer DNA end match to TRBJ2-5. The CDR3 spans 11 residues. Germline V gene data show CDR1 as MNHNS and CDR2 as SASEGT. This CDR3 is CASRDLGTQYF. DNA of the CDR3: TGTGCCAGCAGGGACCTGGGGACCCAGTACTTC.

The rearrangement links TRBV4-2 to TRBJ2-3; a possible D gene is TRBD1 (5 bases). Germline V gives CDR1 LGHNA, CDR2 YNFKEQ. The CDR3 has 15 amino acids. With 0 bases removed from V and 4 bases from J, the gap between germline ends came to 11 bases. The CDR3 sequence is CASSQEPGSPDTQYF. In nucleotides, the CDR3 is TGTGCCAGCAGCCAAGAGCCAGGGTCTCCAGATACGCAGTATTTT.

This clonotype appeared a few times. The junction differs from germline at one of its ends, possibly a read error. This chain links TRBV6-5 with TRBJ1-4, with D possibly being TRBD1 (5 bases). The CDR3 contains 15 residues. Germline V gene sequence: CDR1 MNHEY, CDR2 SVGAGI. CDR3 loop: CASSYSGGTNEKLVF. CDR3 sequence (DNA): TGTGCCAGCAGTTACTCGGGGGGAACTAATGAAAAACTGGTTTTT.

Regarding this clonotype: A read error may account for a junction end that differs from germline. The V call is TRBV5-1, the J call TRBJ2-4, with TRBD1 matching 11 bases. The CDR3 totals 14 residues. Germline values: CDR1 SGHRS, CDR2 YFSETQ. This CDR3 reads CAGSLAGQGDIQYF. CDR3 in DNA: TGCGCCGGCAGCTTGGCGGGACAGGGGGACATTCAGTACTTC.

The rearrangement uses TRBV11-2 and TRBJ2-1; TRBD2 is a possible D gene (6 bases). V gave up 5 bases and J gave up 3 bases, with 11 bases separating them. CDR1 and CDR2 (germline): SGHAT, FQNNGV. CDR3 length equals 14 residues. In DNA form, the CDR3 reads TGTGCCAGCAGCCGCCCGGGACTCTACAATGAGCAGTTCTTC. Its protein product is CASSRPGLYNEQFF.

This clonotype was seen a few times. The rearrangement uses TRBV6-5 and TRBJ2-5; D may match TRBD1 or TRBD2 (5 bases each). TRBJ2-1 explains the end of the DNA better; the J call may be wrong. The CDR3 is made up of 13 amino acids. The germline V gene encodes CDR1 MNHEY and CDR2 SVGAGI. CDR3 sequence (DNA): TGTGCCAGCAGCCGGGACCTAAACAATGAGCAGTTCTTC. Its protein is CASSRDLNNEQFF.

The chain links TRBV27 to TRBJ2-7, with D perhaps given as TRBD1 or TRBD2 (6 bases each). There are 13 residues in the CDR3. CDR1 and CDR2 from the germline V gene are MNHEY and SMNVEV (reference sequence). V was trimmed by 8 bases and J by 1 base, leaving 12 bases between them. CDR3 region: CASSRRGSYEQYV. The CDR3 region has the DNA TGTGCCAGCTCTAGGAGGGGGTCCTACGAGCAGTACGTC.

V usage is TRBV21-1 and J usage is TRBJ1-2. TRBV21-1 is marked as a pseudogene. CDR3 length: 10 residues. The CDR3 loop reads CARRARGYTF. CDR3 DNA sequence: TGTGCCAGGAGAGCTCGGGGCTACACCTTC.

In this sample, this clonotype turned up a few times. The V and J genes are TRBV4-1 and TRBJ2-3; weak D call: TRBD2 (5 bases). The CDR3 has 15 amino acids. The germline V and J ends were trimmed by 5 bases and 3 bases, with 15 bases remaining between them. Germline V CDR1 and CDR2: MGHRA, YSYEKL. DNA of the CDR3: TGCGCCAGCAGCTCAGGCTCGGGGTGGACAGATACGCAGTATTTT. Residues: CASSSGSGWTDTQYF.

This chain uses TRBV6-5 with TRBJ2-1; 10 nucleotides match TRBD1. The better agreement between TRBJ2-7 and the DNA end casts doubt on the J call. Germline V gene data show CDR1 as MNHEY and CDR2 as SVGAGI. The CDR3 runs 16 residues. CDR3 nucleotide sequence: TGTGCCAGCAGTCAAAGACACCGGGACAGGGGCTACGAGCAGTACTTC. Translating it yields CASSQRHRDRGYEQYF.

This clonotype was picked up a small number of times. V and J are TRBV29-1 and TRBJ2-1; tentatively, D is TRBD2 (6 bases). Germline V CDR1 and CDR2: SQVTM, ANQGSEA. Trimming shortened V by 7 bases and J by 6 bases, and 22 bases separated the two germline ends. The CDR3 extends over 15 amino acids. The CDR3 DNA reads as TGCAGCGCGGGGGTTCCGGGACTTATGACCAATGAGCAGTTCTTC. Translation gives CSAGVPGLMTNEQFF.

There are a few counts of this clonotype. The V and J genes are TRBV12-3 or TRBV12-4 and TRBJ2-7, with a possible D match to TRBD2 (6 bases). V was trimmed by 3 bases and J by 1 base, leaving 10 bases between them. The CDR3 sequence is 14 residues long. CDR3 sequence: CASSLEGLSYEQYF. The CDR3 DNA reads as TGTGCCAGCAGTTTGGAGGGTCTTTCCTACGAGCAGTACTTC.

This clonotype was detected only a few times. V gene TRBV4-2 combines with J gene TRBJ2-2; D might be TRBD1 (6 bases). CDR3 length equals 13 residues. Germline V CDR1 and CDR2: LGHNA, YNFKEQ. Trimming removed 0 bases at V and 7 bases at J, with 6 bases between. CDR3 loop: CASSQEGGGELFF. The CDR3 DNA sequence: TGTGCCAGCAGCCAAGAAGGGGGCGGGGAGCTGTTTTTT.

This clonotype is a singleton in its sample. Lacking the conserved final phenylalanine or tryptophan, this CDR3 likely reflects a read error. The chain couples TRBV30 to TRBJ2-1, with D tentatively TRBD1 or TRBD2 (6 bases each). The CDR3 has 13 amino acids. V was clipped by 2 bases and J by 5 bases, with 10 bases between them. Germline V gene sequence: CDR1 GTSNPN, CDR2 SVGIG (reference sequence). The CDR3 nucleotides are TGTGCCTGGAGTCCGGGGGCGGACAATGAGCAGTTCCTC. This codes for CAWSPGADNEQFL.

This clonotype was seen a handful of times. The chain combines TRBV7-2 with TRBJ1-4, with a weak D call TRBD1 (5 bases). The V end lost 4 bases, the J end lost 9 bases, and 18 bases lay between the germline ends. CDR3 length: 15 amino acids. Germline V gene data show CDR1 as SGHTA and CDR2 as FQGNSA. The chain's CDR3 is CASSSTGTLNKKLFF. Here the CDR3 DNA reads TGTGCCAGCAGCTCCACCGGGACTCTAAATAAAAAACTGTTTTTT.

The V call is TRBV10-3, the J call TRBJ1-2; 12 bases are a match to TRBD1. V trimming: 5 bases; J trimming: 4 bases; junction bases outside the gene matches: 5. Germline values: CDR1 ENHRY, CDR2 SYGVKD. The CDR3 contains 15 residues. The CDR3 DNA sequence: TGTGCCATCAGTCCCGGGACAGGGGGCGCCTATGGCTACACCTTC. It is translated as CAISPGTGGAYGYTF.

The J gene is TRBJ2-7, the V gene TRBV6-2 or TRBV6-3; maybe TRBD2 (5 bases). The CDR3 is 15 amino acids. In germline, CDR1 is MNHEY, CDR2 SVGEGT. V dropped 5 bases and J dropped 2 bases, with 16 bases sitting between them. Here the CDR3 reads CASSKRETGPYEQYF. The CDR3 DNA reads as TGTGCCAGCAGTAAAAGGGAGACCGGACCCTACGAGCAGTACTTC.

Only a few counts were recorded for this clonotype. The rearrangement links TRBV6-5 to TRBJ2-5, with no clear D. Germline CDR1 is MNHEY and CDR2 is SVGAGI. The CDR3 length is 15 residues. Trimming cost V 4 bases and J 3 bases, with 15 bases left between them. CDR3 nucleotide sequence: TGTGCCAGCAGTTGCGGTCTATTAGGGAAAGAGACCCAGTACTTC. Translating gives CASSCGLLGKETQYF.

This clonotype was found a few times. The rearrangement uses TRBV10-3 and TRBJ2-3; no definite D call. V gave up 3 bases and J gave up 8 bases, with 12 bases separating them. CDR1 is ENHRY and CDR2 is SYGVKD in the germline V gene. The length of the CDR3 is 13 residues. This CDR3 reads CAISDVGSGTQYF. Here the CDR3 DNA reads TGTGCCATCAGTGATGTGGGTTCCGGTACGCAGTATTTT.